This TCR beta chain was sequenced for a study of breast tumors, draining lymph nodes, adjacent tissues. A remark on this clonotype: This sequence may be a read error, since a much larger clone differs from it by one base.

This CDR3 is built from 13 residues. V lost 0 bases to trimming and J lost 9 bases, with 9 bases between them. TCRdb processed the multiplex PCR reads anew with MiXCR; each CDR3 protein has one entry. The sample records about 35,000 distinct CDR3 sequences, 36% being singletons. The receptor's source is a female donor with breast cancer. Some clones in this sample may be carry-over from other donors' samples. This chain uses TRBV12-3 or TRBV12-4 with TRBJ2-1; D is unresolved. Input material: breast tumor tissue. The CDR3 DNA reads TGTGCCAGCAGTTTAGCCGGTAGTTGTGAGCAGTTCTTC. This codes for CASSLAGSCEQFF.